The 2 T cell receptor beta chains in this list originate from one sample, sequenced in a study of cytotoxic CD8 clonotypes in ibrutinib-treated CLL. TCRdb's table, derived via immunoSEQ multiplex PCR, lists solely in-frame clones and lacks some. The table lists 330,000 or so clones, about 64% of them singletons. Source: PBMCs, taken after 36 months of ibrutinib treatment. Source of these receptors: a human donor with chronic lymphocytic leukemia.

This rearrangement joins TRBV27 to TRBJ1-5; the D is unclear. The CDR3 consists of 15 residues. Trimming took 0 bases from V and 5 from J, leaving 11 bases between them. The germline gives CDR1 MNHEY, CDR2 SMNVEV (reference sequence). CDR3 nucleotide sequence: TGTGCCAGCAGTTTATCCTATGATAACTATCAGCCCCAGCATTTT. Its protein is CASSLSYDNYQPQHF.

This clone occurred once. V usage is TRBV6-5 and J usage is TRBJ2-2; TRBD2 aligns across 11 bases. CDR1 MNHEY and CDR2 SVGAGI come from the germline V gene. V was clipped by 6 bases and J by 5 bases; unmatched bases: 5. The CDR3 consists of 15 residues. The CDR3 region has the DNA TGTGCCAGCAGGGATCTAGCGGGAGGAACCGGGGAGCTGTTTTTT. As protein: CASRDLAGGTGELFF.